This T cell receptor (beta chain) derives from a study of read filtering for tumor transcriptome and immune sequencing. The library was built from approximately 400 ng RNA with molecular barcoded adaptors for alpha/delta and beta/gamma chains. TCRdb reprocessed the reads via MiXCR and lists one record per CDR3 protein. The sample records about 60,000 distinct CDR3 sequences, approximately 15% being singletons. This clonotype has a handful of counts. The CDR3 consists of 15 residues. In germline, CDR1 is GTSNPN, CDR2 SVGIG (reference sequence). With V trimmed by 0 bases and J by 4 bases, 3 bases remained unmatched.

The J gene is TRBJ1-5, the V gene TRBV30, with 10 bases fitting TRBD1. Source material: a population of CD138-negative cells sorted from bone marrow. The source of this sequence is a donor aged 40 or older with multiple myeloma. CDR3 amino acids: CAWSVPGQGNQPQHF. Here the CDR3 DNA reads TGTGCCTGGAGTGTGCCGGGACAGGGGAATCAGCCCCAGCATTTT.